This T cell receptor (beta chain) was obtained from a study of regulatory T cells in long-lasting Graves disease. Regarding time point: newly diagnosed GD, antithyroid drugs for less than 3 months. The TCR library was made from RNA that had been extracted from PBMCs in TRIzol. This clonotype was picked up many times. Arm-PCR of CDR3 regions and iRepertoire HTBI primers were the basis on which TCR beta libraries were built. MiXCR was run by TCRdb on the multiplex PCR reads, yielding one entry per CDR3 protein. Of 530,000 or so distinct CDR3 sequences in the sample, about 16% were seen once. A further study also used this sample, focusing on T cells in Graves' hyperthyroidism and ophthalmopathy. That study adds: The study defined stable Graves' hyperthyroidism as no ophthalmopathy progression within 18 months.

The source was peripheral blood mononuclear cells (PBMCs), collected at new diagnosis, from a patient treated with antithyroid drugs. The receptor's source is a man in his late teens or twenties with Graves disease.

CDR3 sequence: CSARGQRVTNTGELFF. The CDR3 coding sequence is TGCAGTGCTAGAGGCCAGCGGGTCACGAACACCGGGGAGCTGTTTTTT. J is TRBJ2-2 and V is TRBV20-1; D is perhaps TRBD2 (6 bases). The V end was cut by 1 base, the J end by 0 bases, with 12 bases between. Germline CDR1 is DFQATT and CDR2 is SNEGSKA (reference sequence). The CDR3 extends over 16 amino acids.